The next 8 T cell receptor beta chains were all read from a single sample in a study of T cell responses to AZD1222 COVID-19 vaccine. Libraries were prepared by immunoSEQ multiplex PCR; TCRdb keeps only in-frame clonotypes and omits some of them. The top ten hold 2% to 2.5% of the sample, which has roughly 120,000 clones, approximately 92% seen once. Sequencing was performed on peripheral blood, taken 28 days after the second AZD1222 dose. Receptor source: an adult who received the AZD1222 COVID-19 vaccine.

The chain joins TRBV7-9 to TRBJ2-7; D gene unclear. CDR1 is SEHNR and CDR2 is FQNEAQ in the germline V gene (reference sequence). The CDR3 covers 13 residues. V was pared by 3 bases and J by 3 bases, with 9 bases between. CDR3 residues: CASSFGPNYEQYF. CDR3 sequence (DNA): TGTGCCAGCAGCTTCGGCCCCAACTACGAGCAGTACTTC.

The CDR3 sequence: CASSLFGYEQYF. CDR3 in DNA: TGCGCCAGCAGCTTGTTCGGGTACGAGCAGTACTTC. V and J are TRBV5-1 and TRBJ2-7; no clear D. The germline V gene has CDR1 SGHRS and CDR2 YFSETQ. The V gene lost 1 base and the J gene lost 4 bases, with 6 bases spanning the gap. The CDR3 contains 12 residues. The variable domain in full, with the rest retrieved from reference TRBV5-1 and TRBJ2-7, is KAGVTQTPRYLIKTRGQQVTLSCSPISGHRSVSWYQQTPGQGLQFLFEYFSETQRNKGNFPGRFSGRQFSNSRSEMNVSTLELGDSALYLCASSLFGYEQYFGPGTRLTVT.

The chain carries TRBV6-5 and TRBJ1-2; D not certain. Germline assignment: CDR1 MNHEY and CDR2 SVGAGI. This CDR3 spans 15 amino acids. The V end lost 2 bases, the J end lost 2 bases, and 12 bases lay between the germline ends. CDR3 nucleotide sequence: TGTGCCAGCAGTTACACGCCGAAGGGAAACTATGGCTACACCTTC. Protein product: CASSYTPKGNYGYTF.

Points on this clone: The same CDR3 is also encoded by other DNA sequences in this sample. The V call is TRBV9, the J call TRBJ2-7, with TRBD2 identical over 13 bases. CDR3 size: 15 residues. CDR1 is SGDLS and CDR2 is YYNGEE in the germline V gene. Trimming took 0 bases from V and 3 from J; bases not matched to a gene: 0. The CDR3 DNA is TGTGCCAGCAGCGTAGGGACTAGCGGGGGCTACGAGCAGTACTTC. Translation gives CASSVGTSGGYEQYF.

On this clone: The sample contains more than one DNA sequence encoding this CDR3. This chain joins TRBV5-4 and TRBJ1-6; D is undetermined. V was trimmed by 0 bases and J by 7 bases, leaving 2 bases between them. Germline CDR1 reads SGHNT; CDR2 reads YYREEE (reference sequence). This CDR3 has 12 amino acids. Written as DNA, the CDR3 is TGTGCCAGCAGCTTGGGCAATTCACCCCTCCACTTT. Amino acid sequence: CASSLGNSPLHF.

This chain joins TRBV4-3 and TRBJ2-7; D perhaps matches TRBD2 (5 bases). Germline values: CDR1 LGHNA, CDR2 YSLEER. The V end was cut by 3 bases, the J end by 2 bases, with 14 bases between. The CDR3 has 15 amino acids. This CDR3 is CASSQDSGLAYEQYF. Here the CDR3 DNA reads TGCGCCAGCAGCCAGGACTCGGGGTTAGCCTACGAGCAGTACTTC.

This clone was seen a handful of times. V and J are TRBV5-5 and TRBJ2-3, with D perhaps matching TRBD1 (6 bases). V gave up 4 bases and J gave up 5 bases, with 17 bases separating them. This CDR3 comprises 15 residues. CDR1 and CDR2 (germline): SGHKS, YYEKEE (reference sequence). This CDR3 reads CASSLPWGQQDTQYF. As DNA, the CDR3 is TGTGCCAGCAGCCTCCCTTGGGGGCAGCAAGATACGCAGTATTTT.

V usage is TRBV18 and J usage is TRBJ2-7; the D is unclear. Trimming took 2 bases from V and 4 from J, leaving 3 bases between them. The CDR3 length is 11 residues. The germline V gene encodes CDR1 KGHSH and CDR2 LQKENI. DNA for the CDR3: TGTGCCAGCTCACCAGAGTACGAGCAGTACTTC. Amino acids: CASSPEYEQYF.